This TCR beta chain came from a study of blood T cells in healthy people across ages. With 4 bases removed from V and 8 bases from J, the gap between germline ends came to 14 bases. This CDR3 spans 13 amino acids. Germline assignment: CDR1 SGHAT and CDR2 FQNNGV. This clonotype was detected only a few times. Its antigen is undetermined. Overall study findings and caveats: Underestimates were what the diversity estimates from one million T cells were considered to be.

Sample-barcoded 5' priming and a J-beta primer mix drove a second PCR of roughly 6 to 12 cycles. Using its own MiXCR run on the 5' RACE reads, TCRdb lists one record per CDR3 protein. The table records 550,000 to 650,000 distinct CDR3 sequences, about 27% of them present only once. Separately, the same data were catalogued under a study of T cells of mothers and their children.

This TCR came from a boy under 10 years old in good health. The source material was blood. The chain recombines TRBV11-2 with TRBJ1-1; D unresolved. CDR3 residues: CASSSSPPGEAFF. CDR3 nucleotide sequence: TGTGCCAGCAGCTCATCTCCCCCTGGGGAAGCTTTCTTT.